The present entry profiles one TCR beta chain with its context. CD8+CD57+ cell expansion had been shown by flow cytometry in patients chosen for sequencing. At blood sampling, none of the patients had yet received therapy. These data belong to a study of CD8+CD57+ T cells in acquired aplastic anemia. Per the germline V gene, CDR1 is SQVTM and CDR2 is ANQGSEA. The CDR3 has 12 amino acids. The V segment lost 8 bases and the J segment 5 bases; nucleotides outside the gene matches: 4. CDR3 and TCR beta VDJ profiling relied on genomic DNA as the template. TCRdb reprocessed the reads with MiXCR, giving one entry per CDR3 protein. The repertoire consists of fewer than 85,000 distinct CDR3 sequences, with roughly 72% occurring once and the leading ten covering approximately 80%.

The sequence was collected from a human donor with aplastic anemia. This chain links TRBV29-1 with TRBJ1-1, with 11 positions matching TRBD1. Input material: sorted CD4+, CD8+, or CD8+CD57+ T cells (not recorded which) from PBMCs. The CDR3 DNA is TGCAGCACGGACAGGGGGCGAACTGAAGCTTTCTTT. This gives the protein CSTDRGRTEAFF.